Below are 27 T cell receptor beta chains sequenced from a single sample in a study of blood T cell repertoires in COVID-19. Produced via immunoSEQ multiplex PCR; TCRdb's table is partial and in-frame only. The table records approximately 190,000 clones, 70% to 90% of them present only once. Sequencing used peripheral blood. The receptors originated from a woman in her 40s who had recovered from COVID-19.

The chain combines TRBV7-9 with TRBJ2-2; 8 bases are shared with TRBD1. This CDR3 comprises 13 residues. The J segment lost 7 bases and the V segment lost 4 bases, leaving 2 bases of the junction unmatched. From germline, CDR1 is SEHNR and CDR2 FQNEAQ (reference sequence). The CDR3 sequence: CASSSGQGGELFF. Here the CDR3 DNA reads TGTGCCAGCAGCTCTGGACAGGGCGGGGAGCTGTTTTTT.

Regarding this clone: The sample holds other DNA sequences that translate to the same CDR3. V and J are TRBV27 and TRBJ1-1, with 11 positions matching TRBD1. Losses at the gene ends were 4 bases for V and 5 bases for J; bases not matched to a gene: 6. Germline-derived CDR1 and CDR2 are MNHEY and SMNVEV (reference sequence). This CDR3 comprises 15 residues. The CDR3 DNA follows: TGTGCCAGCAGTTCGGGGACAGGGGGTCGGACTGAAGCTTTCTTT. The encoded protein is CASSSGTGGRTEAFF.

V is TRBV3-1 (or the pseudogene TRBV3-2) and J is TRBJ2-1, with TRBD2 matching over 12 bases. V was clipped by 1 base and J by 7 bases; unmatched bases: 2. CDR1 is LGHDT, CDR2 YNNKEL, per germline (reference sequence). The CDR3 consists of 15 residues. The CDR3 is CASSQVGTSGNEQFF. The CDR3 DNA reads TGTGCCAGCAGCCAAGTGGGGACTAGCGGGAATGAGCAGTTCTTC.

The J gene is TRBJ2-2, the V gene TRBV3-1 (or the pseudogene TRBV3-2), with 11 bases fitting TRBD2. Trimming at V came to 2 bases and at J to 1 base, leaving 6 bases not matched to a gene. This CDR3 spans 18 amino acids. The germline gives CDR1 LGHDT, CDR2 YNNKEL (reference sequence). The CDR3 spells CASSQRTGTSGNTGELFF. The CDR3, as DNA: TGTGCCAGCAGCCAAAGGACCGGGACTAGCGGGAACACCGGGGAGCTGTTTTTT.

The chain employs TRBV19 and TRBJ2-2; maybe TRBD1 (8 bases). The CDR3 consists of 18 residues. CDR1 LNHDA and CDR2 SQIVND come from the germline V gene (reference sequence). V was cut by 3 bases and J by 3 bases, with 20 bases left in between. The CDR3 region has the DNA TGTGCCAGTAGTATCACAAACAGGGGGGGTTATTACACCGGGGAGCTGTTTTTT. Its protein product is CASSITNRGGYYTGELFF.

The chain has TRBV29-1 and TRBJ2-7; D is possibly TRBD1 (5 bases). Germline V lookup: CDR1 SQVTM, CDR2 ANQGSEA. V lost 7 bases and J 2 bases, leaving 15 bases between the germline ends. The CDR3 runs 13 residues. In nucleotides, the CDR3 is TGCAGCGCACAAAGGGGTTCCACCTACGAGCAGTACTTC. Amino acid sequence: CSAQRGSTYEQYF.

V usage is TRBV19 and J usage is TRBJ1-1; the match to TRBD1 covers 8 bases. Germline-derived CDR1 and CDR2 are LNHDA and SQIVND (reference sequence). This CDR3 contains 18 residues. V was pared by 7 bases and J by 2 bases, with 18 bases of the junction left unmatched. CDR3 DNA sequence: TGTGCCAGTACCTTCCTACCATGGACAGGGCAAGTTAACACTGAAGCTTTCTTT. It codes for CASTFLPWTGQVNTEAFF. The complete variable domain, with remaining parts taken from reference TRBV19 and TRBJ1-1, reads DGGITQSPKYLFRKEGQNVTLSCEQNLNHDAMYWYRQDPGQGLRLIYYSQIVNDFQKGDIAEGYSVSREKKESFPLTVTSAQKNPTAFYLCASTFLPWTGQVNTEAFFGQGTRLTVV.

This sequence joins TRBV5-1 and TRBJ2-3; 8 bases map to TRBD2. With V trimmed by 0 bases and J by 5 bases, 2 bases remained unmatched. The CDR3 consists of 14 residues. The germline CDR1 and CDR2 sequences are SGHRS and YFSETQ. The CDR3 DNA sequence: TGCGCCAGCAGCTTGGCGGGAGGGAAAGATACGCAGTATTTT. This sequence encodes CASSLAGGKDTQYF.

CDR3: CAWSVQGQGDEKLFF. The CDR3 DNA follows: TGTGCCTGGAGTGTACAAGGGCAGGGGGATGAAAAACTGTTTTTT. This chain connects TRBV30 to TRBJ1-4; 7 nucleotides line up with TRBD1. Trimming cost V 0 bases and J 6 bases; bases outside gene matches: 7. CDR1 and CDR2 from the germline V gene are GTSNPN and SVGIG (reference sequence). This CDR3 has 15 residues.

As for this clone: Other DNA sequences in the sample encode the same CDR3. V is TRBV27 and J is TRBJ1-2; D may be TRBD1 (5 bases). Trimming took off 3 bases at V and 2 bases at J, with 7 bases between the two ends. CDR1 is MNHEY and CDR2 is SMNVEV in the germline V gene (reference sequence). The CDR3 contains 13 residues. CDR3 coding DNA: TGTGCCAGCAGTTTGGGGGGGAACTATGGCTACACCTTC. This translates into CASSLGGNYGYTF.

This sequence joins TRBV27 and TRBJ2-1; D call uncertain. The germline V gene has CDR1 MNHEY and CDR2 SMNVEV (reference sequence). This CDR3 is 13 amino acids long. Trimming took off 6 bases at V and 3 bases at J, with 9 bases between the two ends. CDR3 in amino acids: CASSSLFYNEQFF. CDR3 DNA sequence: TGTGCCAGCAGCTCACTCTTCTACAATGAGCAGTTCTTC.

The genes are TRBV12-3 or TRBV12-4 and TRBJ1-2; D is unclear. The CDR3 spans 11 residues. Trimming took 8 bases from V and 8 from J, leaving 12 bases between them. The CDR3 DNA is TGTGCCAGCGGGCCAAGGCTGGGCTACACCTTC. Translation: CASGPRLGYTF.

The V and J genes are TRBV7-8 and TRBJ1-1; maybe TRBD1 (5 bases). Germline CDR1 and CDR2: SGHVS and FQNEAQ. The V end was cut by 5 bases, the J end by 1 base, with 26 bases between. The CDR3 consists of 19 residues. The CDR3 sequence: CASSHTPLGGAGWNTEAFF. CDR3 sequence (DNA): TGTGCCAGCAGCCACACCCCTTTGGGTGGGGCGGGATGGAACACTGAAGCTTTCTTT.

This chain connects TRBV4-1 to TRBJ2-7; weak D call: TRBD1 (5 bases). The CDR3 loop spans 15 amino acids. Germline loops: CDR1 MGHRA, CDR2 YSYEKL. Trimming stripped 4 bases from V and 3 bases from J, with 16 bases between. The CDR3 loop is CASSLETAKGYEQYF. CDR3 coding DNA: TGCGCCAGCAGCCTAGAGACAGCGAAGGGCTACGAGCAGTACTTC.

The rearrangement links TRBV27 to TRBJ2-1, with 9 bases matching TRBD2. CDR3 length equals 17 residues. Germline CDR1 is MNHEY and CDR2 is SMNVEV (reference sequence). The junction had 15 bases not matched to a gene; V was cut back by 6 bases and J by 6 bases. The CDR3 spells CASRLSGAGGLRNEQFF. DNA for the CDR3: TGTGCCAGCAGACTAAGTGGTGCGGGAGGGCTTCGCAATGAGCAGTTCTTC.

In nucleotides, the CDR3 is TGTGCCAGCAGCTTAGATTCTATGGGACTAGCTTACGAGCAGTACTTC. This encodes CASSLDSMGLAYEQYF. V usage is TRBV11-2 and J usage is TRBJ2-7; TRBD2 agrees at 9 bases. With V trimmed by 0 bases and J by 4 bases, 7 bases remained unmatched. The CDR3 has 16 residues. Germline lookup yields CDR1 SGHAT and CDR2 FQNNGV.

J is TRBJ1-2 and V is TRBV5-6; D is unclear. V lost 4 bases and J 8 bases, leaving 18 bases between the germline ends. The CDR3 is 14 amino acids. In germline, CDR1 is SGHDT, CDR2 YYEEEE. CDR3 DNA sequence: TGTGCCAGCAGCACCCTAAGCGGCCGTGAGGGCTACACCTTC. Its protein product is CASSTLSGREGYTF.

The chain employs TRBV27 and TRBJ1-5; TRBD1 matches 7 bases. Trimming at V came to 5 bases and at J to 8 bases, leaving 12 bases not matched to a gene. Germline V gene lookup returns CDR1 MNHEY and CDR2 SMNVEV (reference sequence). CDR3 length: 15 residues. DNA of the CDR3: TGTGCCAGCAGTCCCGGGACAGCACTTTGGGAGCCCCAGCATTTT. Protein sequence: CASSPGTALWEPQHF.

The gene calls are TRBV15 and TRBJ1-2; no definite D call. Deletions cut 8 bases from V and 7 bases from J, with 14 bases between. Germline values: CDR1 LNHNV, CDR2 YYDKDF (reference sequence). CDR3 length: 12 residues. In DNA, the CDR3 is TGTGCCACCTCCCCGGCGGAGGGTGGCTACACCTTC. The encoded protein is CATSPAEGGYTF.

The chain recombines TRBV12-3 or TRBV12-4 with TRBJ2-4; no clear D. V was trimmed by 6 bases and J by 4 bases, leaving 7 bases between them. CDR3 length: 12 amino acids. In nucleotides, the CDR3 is TGTGCCAGCAGCTCCAGTAAAAACATTCAGTACTTC. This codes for CASSSSKNIQYF.

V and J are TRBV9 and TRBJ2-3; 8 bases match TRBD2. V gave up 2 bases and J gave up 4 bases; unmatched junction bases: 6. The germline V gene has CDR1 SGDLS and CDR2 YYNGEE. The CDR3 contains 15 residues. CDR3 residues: CASSVPPGGADTQYF. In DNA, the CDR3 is TGTGCCAGCAGCGTTCCCCCGGGAGGGGCAGATACGCAGTATTTT.

Written as DNA, the CDR3 is TGTGCCAGCTCACCTACTCCAGGGGGGACCTCCTACGAGCAGTACTTC. Translation: CASSPTPGGTSYEQYF. The chain links TRBV18 to TRBJ2-7; perhaps TRBD1 as D (7 bases). The CDR3 runs 16 residues. CDR1 is KGHSH, CDR2 LQKENI, per germline. V lost 3 bases and J 0 bases, leaving 15 bases between the germline ends.

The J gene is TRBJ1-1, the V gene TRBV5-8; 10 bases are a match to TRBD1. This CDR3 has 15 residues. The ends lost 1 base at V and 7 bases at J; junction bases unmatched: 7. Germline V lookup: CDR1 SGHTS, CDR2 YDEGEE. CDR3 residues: CASSLRGQGTFEAFF. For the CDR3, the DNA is TGTGCCAGCAGCTTGCGGGGACAGGGGACCTTTGAAGCTTTCTTT.

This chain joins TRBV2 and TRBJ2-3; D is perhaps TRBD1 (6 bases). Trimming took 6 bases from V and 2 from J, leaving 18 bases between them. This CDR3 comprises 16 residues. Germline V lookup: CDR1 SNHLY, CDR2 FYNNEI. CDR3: CASRLNRDIDTDTQYF. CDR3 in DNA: TGTGCCAGCAGGCTAAACCGGGACATCGACACAGATACGCAGTATTTT.

The CDR3 region is CASSSKLTGGFSEAFF. DNA for the CDR3: TGCGCCAGCAGCTCTAAATTGACAGGGGGCTTTAGTGAAGCTTTCTTT. The genes are TRBV5-1 and TRBJ1-1; 10 bases map to TRBD1. This CDR3 is built from 16 residues. J gave up 7 bases and V 3 bases, and 12 bases lay outside the gene matches. Germline CDR1 reads SGHRS; CDR2 reads YFSETQ.

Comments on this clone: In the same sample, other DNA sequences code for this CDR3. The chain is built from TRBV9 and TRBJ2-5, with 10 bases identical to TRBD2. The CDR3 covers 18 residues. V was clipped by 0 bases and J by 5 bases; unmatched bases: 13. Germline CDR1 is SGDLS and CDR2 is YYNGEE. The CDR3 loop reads CASSVGRRLAGEGETQYF. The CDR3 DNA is TGTGCCAGCAGCGTAGGGAGGAGGCTAGCGGGAGAAGGGGAGACCCAGTACTTC.

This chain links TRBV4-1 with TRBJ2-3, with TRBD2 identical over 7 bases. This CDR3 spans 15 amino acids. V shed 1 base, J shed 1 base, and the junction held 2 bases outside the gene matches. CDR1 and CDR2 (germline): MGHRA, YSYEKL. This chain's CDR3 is CASSQGGLGTDTQYF. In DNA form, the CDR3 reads TGCGCCAGCAGCCAAGGAGGACTAGGCACAGATACGCAGTATTTT.